Listed below are T cell receptor beta chains from one sample, sequenced in a study of OX40 agonist ivuxolimab in advanced cancers. Measured with immunoSEQ multiplex PCR; TCRdb has only the in-frame clones, and not every one. The profile shows 60,000 or so clones, approximately 84% of them singletons. The input for sequencing was CD4+ or CD8+ T cells sorted from blood, taken in a trial of the OX40 agonist ivuxolimab. These receptors came from an adult with an advanced solid tumor such as melanoma, head and neck, liver or kidney cancer. Each CDR3 is given with its conserved first and last residue. A D gene is named only where the DNA matches it firmly. Clone size, where shown, is once, few, many, or a class for clones that have expanded.

few,TRBV9,-,TRBJ2-7,TGTGCCAGCAGCGGACAGAACGAGCAGTACTTC,CASSGQNEQYF
-,TRBV2,-,TRBJ1-5,TGTGCCAGCAGCGCACTCCGGGGGGGACAGCCCCAGCATTTT,CASSALRGGQPQHF
-,TRBV10-3,-,TRBJ1-2,TGTGCCATCAGTGCCTCGACAGATTTCAGGGGCTACACCTTC,CAISASTDFRGYTF
-,TRBV10-1,-,TRBJ2-1,TGCGCCAGCAGCCCTGGGGGGACTTCCTTGGGGAATGAGCAGTTCTTC,CASSPGGTSLGNEQFF
-,TRBV10-1,-,TRBJ1-6,TGCGCCAGCAATTCACCCCTCCACTTT,CASNSPLHF
-,TRBV5-4,TRBD2,TRBJ2-3,TGTGCCAGCAGCCGTAGCGGGGTAGGAGATACGCAGTATTTT,CASSRSGVGDTQYF
few,TRBV29-1,-,TRBJ1-1,TGCAGCGTCGCAGATTGGAACACTGAAGCTTTCTTT,CSVADWNTEAFF
-,TRBV7-2,TRBD1,TRBJ2-7,TGTGCCAGCAGACTCGGTGGAGGGACAGGGGGACGGGAGCAGTACTTC,CASRLGGGTGGREQYF
-,TRBV18,-,TRBJ1-5,TGTGCCAGCTCACCATCCCAAAATCAGCCCCAGCATTTT,CASSPSQNQPQHF
-,TRBV7-2,TRBD1,TRBJ2-4,TGTGCCAGCAGCTTAGACAGGGGGGAAAACATTCAGTACTTC,CASSLDRGENIQYF
large,TRBV6-5,-,TRBJ2-3,TGTGCCAGCAGTTCCCCAGGATTATCAGATACGCAGTATTTT,CASSSPGLSDTQYF
medium-sized,TRBV19,-,TRBJ1-5,TGTGCCAGTAGTATAGATGGCCCAGGCAGCAATCAGCCCCAGCATTTT,CASSIDGPGSNQPQHF
-,TRBV19,TRBD1,TRBJ2-3,TGTGCCAGTAGTTCCAGGACAGGCCCCACAGATACGCAGTATTTT,CASSSRTGPTDTQYF
-,TRBV6-1,-,TRBJ1-6,TGTGCCAGCAGTGCGACAGGACTAAATTCACCCCTCCACTTT,CASSATGLNSPLHF
-,TRBV6-5,TRBD2,TRBJ2-5,TGTGCCAGCAGTAGGGGACTAAACCAAGAGACCCAGTACTTC,CASSRGLNQETQYF
-,TRBV6-5,-,TRBJ2-3,TGTGCCAGTGGGAGGACCCGCAAAGATACGCAGTATTTT,CASGRTRKDTQYF
once,TRBV30,-,TRBJ2-2,TGTGCCTGGAGTGGGACAGCGAACACCGGGGAGCTGTTTTTT,CAWSGTANTGELFF
-,TRBV11-3,TRBD2,TRBJ2-3,TGTGCCAGCTCGACTAGCTCTGATACGCAGTATTTT,CASSTSSDTQYF
-,TRBV11-2,-,TRBJ2-1,TGTGCCAGCAGCCCAAGAGTAGGCGATGAGCAGTTCTTC,CASSPRVGDEQFF
-,TRBV11-2,-,TRBJ1-1,TGTGCCAGCAGCTTATCAGGGGCCACTGAAGCTTTCTTT,CASSLSGATEAFF
-,TRBV30,-,TRBJ1-5,TGTGCCTGGAGCCCTCAACGCGGGGCCTGGTACGAGCCCCAGCATTTT,CAWSPQRGAWYEPQHF
-,TRBV25-1,-,TRBJ1-2,TGTGCCAGCAGTGAAGTCGGAGGGGGCTACACCTTC,CASSEVGGGYTF
few,TRBV29-1,-,TRBJ2-3,TGCAGCTACCTCACAGATACGCAGTATTTT,CSYLTDTQYF
-,TRBV10-1,-,TRBJ2-2,TGCGCCAGCAGCCGGGACTCCCGGGGGGAGCTGTTTTTT,CASSRDSRGELFF
-,TRBV29-1,-,TRBJ2-2,TGCAGCGCAACCCAGGGGACGAACACCGGGGAGCTGTTTTTT,CSATQGTNTGELFF
-,TRBV4-3,TRBD1,TRBJ2-3,TGCGCCAGCAGCCAAGATGCACAGGGGGTGACAGATACGCAGTATTTT,CASSQDAQGVTDTQYF
-,TRBV2,-,TRBJ2-7,TGTGCCAGCAGTCCCAACTACGAGCAGTACTTC,CASSPNYEQYF
-,TRBV19,-,TRBJ2-4,TGTGCCAGTAGTATGGATGTACGGGCCAAAAACATTCAGTACTTC,CASSMDVRAKNIQYF
-,TRBV19,-,TRBJ1-3,TGTGCCACCAGAAAGCCAGGACAGAAAGGCGGAAACACCATATATTTT,CATRKPGQKGGNTIYF
-,TRBV10-3,-,TRBJ2-2,TGTGCCATCAGTGATCTTTTCCCCCAGGGATCGAACACCGGGGAGCTGTTTTTT,CAISDLFPQGSNTGELFF
few,TRBV28,-,TRBJ2-1,TGTGCCAGCAGTGGGACCTACACTAGTGGGAATGAGCAGTTCTTC,CASSGTYTSGNEQFF
-,TRBV19,TRBD1,TRBJ2-3,TGTGCCAGTAGTTCAGGGGGCACTAGCACAGATACGCAGTATTTT,CASSSGGTSTDTQYF
-,TRBV5-6,TRBD1,TRBJ1-1,TGTGCCAGCAGCTTGCAAGGGGGCAAGGGAACTGAAGCTTTCTTT,CASSLQGGKGTEAFF
-,TRBV9,TRBD2,TRBJ2-3,TGTGCCAGCAGCGTCGGACTAGCGAGCACAGATACGCAGTATTTT,CASSVGLASTDTQYF
-,TRBV6-1,-,TRBJ1-2,TGTGCCAGCAGTGAGGGGAGGGACTATGGCTACACCTTC,CASSEGRDYGYTF
-,TRBV14,-,TRBJ2-3,TGTGCCAGCAGCCAAGATCAGGCAGATACGCAGTATTTT,CASSQDQADTQYF
few,TRBV5-6,-,TRBJ1-5,TGTGCCAGCAGCTTGTTTAGACGTTCGAATCAGCCCCAGCATTTT,CASSLFRRSNQPQHF
-,TRBV28,-,TRBJ1-5,TGTGCCAGCAGCATTTTTACAGGGAAGCGCAATCAGCCCCAGCATTTT,CASSIFTGKRNQPQHF
-,TRBV28,-,TRBJ1-4,TGTGCCAGCAGTTACAGGTTTGAAAAACTGTTTTTT,CASSYRFEKLFF
-,TRBV7-9,-,TRBJ1-2,TGTGCCAGCAGCTTAGCGAGGCAGGGTAACTATGGCTACACCTTC,CASSLARQGNYGYTF
-,TRBV19,-,TRBJ1-1,TGTGCCAGTATTCCAGGGGCAAACATGAACACTGAAGCTTTCTTT,CASIPGANMNTEAFF
-,TRBV30,TRBD1,TRBJ2-3,TGTGCCTGGATCCTACCGACAGGGGGGACCACAGATACGCAGTATTTT,CAWILPTGGTTDTQYF
once,TRBV9,-,TRBJ1-4,TGTGCCAGCAGCGTAGGACAGGATTCAGAAAAACTGTTTTTT,CASSVGQDSEKLFF
-,TRBV21-1,-,TRBJ2-1,TGTGCCAGCAACTTAAAGGCTTTCCTCCGCGACAATGAGCAGTTCTTC,CASNLKAFLRDNEQFF
-,TRBV7-2,-,TRBJ2-7,TGTGCCAGCAGCTCCTCTCATAGCAGCTACGAGCAGTACTTC,CASSSSHSSYEQYF
-,TRBV19,-,TRBJ1-5,TGTGCCAGTACCATCCAAAAGGGGCAGCCCCAGCATTTT,CASTIQKGQPQHF
-,TRBV2,TRBD1,TRBJ1-6,TGTGCCAGCACGTCCAGGGGGGCCCATTCACCCCTCCACTTT,CASTSRGAHSPLHF
-,TRBV9,TRBD1,TRBJ1-5,TGTGCCAGCAGCCCCCAGGGGGAGGTGAGCAATCAGCCCCAGCATTTT,CASSPQGEVSNQPQHF
-,TRBV28,-,TRBJ1-2,TGTGCCAGCAGTTCCCAGGACAGCTATGGCTACACCTTC,CASSSQDSYGYTF
-,TRBV2,-,TRBJ2-1,TGTGCCAGCAGTGTACGGGTGTCTATCGATGAGCAGTTCTTC,CASSVRVSIDEQFF
-,TRBV2,TRBD1,TRBJ1-1,TGTGCCAGCAGGGATGGACAGGGGGGTGAAGCTTTCTTT,CASRDGQGGEAFF
-,TRBV6-5,TRBD1,TRBJ1-2,TGTGCCAGCAGTTACTCTTTCCAGGGGGCGAACTATGGCTACACCTTC,CASSYSFQGANYGYTF
-,TRBV7-2,-,TRBJ2-5,TGTGCCAGCAGCTTAGGGGGGGTTCGAGAGACCCAGTACTTC,CASSLGGVRETQYF